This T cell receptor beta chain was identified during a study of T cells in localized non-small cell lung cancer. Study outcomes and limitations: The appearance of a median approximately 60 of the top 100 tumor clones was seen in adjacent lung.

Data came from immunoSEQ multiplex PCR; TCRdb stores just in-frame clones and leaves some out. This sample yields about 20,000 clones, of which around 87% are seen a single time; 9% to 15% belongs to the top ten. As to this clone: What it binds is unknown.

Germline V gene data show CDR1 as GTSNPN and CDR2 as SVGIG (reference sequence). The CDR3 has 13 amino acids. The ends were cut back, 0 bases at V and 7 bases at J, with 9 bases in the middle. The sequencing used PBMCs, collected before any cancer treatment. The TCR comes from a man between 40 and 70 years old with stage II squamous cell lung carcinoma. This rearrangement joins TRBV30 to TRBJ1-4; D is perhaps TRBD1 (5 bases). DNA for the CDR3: TGTGCCTGGAGTGTAATCCAGGGTGAAAAACTGTTTTTT. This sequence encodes CAWSVIQGEKLFF.